This TCR beta chain was sequenced in a study of T cell responses to AZD1222 COVID-19 vaccine. Points from the study as a whole: Spike as a whole was targeted by vaccine-associated CD4 TCRs, dominant at 160-218 and 743-854.

The method was immunoSEQ multiplex PCR; TCRdb's version includes in-frame clones alone and lacks a portion of them. The table has 130,000 or so clones, more than 85% seen once. Of note for this clone: As yet, its antigen is unknown.

There are 13 residues in the CDR3. The V gene's germline CDR1 is MNHEY and CDR2 SVGEGT. Trimming pared 2 bases from V and 1 base from J, leaving 5 bases between. The genes are TRBV6-2 or TRBV6-3 and TRBJ1-1; D is uncertain. Sample: peripheral blood, taken on day 0 of AZD1222 vaccination. The clonotype originates from an adult in good health. DNA of the CDR3: TGTGCCAGCAGTTACGGGCGGAACACTGAAGCTTTCTTT. It translates to CASSYGRNTEAFF.